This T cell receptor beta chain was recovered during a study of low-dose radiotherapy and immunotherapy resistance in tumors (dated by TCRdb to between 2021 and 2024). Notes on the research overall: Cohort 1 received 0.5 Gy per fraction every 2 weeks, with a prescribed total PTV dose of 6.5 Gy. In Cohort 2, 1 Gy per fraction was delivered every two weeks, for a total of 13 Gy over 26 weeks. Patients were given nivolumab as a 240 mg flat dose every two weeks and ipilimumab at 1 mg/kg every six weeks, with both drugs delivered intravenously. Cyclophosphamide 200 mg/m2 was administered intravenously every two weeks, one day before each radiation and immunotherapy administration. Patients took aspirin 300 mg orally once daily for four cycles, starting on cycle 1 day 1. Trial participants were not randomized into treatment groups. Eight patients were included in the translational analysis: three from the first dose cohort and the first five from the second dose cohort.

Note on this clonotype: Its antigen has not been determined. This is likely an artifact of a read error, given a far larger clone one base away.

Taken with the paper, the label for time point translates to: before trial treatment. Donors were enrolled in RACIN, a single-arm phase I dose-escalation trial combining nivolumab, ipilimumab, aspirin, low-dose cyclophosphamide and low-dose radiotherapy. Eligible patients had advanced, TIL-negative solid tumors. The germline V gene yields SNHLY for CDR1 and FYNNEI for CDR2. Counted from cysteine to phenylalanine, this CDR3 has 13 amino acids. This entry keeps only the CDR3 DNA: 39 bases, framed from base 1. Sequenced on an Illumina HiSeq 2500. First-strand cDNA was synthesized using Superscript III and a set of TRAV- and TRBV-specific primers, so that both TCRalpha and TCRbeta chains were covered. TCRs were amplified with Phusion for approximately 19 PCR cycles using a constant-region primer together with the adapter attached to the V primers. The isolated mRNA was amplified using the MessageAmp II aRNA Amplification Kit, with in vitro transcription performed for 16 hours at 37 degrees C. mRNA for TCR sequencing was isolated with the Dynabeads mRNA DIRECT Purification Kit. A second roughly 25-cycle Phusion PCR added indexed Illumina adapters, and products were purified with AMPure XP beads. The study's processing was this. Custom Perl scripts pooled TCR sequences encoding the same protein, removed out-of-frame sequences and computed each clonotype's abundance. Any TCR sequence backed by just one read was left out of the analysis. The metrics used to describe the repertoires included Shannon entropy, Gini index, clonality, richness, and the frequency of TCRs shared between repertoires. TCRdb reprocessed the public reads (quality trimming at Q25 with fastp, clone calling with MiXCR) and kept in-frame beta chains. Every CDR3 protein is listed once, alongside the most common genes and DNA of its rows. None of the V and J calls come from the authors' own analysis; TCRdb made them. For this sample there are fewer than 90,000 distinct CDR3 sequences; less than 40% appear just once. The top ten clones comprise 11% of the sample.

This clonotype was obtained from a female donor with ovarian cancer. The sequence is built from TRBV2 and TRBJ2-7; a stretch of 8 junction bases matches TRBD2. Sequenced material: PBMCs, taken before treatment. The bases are TGTGCCAGCTTGCCGGGGGGGCCCAATGAGCAGTGCTTC. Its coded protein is CASLPGGPNEQCF.